This T cell receptor beta chain was obtained from a study of T cell changes during pregnancy in multiple sclerosis. TCRdb's table, derived via immunoSEQ multiplex PCR, lists solely in-frame clones and lacks some. Altogether 70,000 to 80,000 clones are present, over 85% being singletons, with the ten largest covering approximately 0.93%. The CDR3 sequence is 15 residues long. V was pared by 0 bases and J by 5 bases, with 4 bases of the junction left unmatched. Germline V CDR1 and CDR2: MNHEY, SVGAGI. Sequenced material: peripheral blood, taken in the first trimester of pregnancy. V gene TRBV6-5 combines with J gene TRBJ2-1; 7 bases are shared with TRBD1. This clonotype was obtained from a female donor with multiple sclerosis, enrolled in a pregnancy study. In nucleotides, the CDR3 is TGTGCCAGCAGTTACTCTAGGGACAGACACAATGAGCAGTTCTTC. Amino acid sequence: CASSYSRDRHNEQFF.